This TCR beta chain derives from a study of control samples from healthy donors and cancer patients. The V end was cut by 4 bases, the J end by 2 bases, with 11 bases between. Germline V gene data show CDR1 as LGHDT and CDR2 as YNNKEL (reference sequence). The CDR3 contains 14 residues. Generated by immunoSEQ multiplex PCR, the TCRdb table keeps only in-frame clones and is missing some. The sample holds some 200,000 clones, approximately 95% seen once. What was sequenced was blood. V is TRBV3-1 (or the pseudogene TRBV3-2) and J is TRBJ2-5, with D uncertain. This TCR derives from a man between 18 and 35 years old in good health. CDR3 DNA: TGTGCCAGCAGCCCGTCTCTTACGCAAGAGACCCAGTACTTC. It translates to CASSPSLTQETQYF.